One sample yielded the 7 T cell receptor beta chains listed below, sequenced in a study of blood T cell repertoires in COVID-19. Libraries were prepared by immunoSEQ multiplex PCR; TCRdb keeps only in-frame clonotypes and omits some of them. The sample has some 57,000 clones, about 85% seen once. Material for sequencing was peripheral blood. These TCRs come from a human donor in a cohort sampled during active COVID-19.

The DNA for the CDR3 is TGTGCCAGCAGCTTGTACGTGGGGAGGATGAGGGGCACAGATACGCAGTATTTT. It is translated as CASSLYVGRMRGTDTQYF. This chain links TRBV11-2 with TRBJ2-3; D possibly corresponds to TRBD2 (6 bases). Germline lookup yields CDR1 SGHAT and CDR2 FQNNGV. Trimming removed 3 bases from V and 1 base from J, with 20 bases in between. CDR3 length equals 18 residues.

The chain employs TRBV24-1 and TRBJ2-1, with D possibly matching TRBD1 (5 bases). Trimming removed 3 bases from V and 8 bases from J, with 19 bases in between. The CDR3 length is 16 residues. Germline values: CDR1 KGHDR, CDR2 SFDVKD. The CDR3 nucleotides are TGTGCCACCAGTGATCCGACAGCCCCCCTGAGCGATGAGCAGTTCTTC. Translated: CATSDPTAPLSDEQFF.

This clone has only one observation. The rearrangement uses TRBV4-1 and TRBJ2-5; D possibly corresponds to TRBD2 (6 bases). CDR1 is MGHRA and CDR2 is YSYEKL in the germline V gene. Trimming removed 3 bases from V and 2 bases from J, with 13 bases in between. This CDR3 region has 15 residues. The CDR3 coding sequence is TGCGCCAGCAGCCACGGGACTTATTATCAAGAGACCCAGTACTTC. This translates into CASSHGTYYQETQYF.

The chain is built from TRBV28 and TRBJ1-2; D might be TRBD1 (6 bases). The CDR3 contains 14 residues. Trimming pared 5 bases from V and 7 bases from J, leaving 17 bases between. Germline CDR1 is MDHEN and CDR2 is SYDVKM. The CDR3 sequence is CASSRTLQGGGYTF. CDR3 bases: TGTGCCAGCAGTCGAACTCTACAGGGTGGTGGCTACACCTTC.

The chain carries TRBV4-1 and TRBJ1-5, with a possible D match to TRBD1 (5 bases). The CDR3 totals 16 residues. Deletions cut 0 bases from V and 0 bases from J, with 9 bases between. The germline V gene encodes CDR1 MGHRA and CDR2 YSYEKL. The DNA for the CDR3 is TGCGCCAGCAGCCAAGATACGGGGGTTAGCAATCAGCCCCAGCATTTT. Its translation is CASSQDTGVSNQPQHF.

V usage is TRBV23-1 and J usage is TRBJ2-6; 10 positions match TRBD1. TRBV23-1 is placed among ORFs of uncertain function. This CDR3 region has 18 residues. J was trimmed by 4 bases and V by 3 bases; bases with no gene match: 9. CDR3 nucleotide sequence: TGCGCCAGCAGTCATTTCCGGGACAGGGGTTCAGGGGCCAACGTCCTGACTTTC. This gives the protein CASSHFRDRGSGANVLTF.

The rearrangement joins TRBV28 to TRBJ1-5, with TRBD1 matching over 10 bases. J gave up 5 bases and V 5 bases, and 6 bases lay outside the gene matches. The CDR3 sequence is 15 residues long. Germline CDR1 MDHEN, CDR2 SYDVKM. The CDR3 spells CASSPGTGAHQPQHF. The CDR3 DNA is TGTGCCAGCAGTCCCGGGACAGGGGCACATCAGCCCCAGCATTTT.